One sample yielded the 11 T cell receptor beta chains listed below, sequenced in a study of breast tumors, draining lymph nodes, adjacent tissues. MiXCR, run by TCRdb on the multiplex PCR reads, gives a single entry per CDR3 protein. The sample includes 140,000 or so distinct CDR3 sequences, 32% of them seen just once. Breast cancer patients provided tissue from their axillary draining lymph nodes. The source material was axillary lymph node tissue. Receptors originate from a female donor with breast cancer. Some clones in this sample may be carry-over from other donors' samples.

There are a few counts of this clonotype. CDR3 bases: TGTGCCAGCACCCGGGGCCTCGTCCGGGAAGCTTTCTTT. This translates into CASTRGLVREAFF. The chain combines TRBV2 with TRBJ1-1; TRBD1 is a possible D gene (5 bases). Germline CDR1 is SNHLY and CDR2 is FYNNEI. This CDR3 contains 13 residues. V gave up 7 bases and J gave up 8 bases, with 17 bases separating them.

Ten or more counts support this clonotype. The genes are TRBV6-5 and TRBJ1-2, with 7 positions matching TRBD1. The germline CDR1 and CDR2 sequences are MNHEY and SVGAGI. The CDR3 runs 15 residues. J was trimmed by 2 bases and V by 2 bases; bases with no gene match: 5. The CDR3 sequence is CASSYTGAANYGYTF. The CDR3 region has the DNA TGTGCCAGCAGTTACACAGGGGCCGCGAACTATGGCTACACCTTC.

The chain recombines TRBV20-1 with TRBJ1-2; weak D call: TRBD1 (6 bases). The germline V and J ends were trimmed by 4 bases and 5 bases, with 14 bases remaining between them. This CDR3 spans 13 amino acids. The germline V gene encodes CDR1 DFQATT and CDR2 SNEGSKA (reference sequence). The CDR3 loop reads CSATRGGGYGYTF. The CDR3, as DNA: TGCAGTGCTACGAGGGGGGGGGGGTATGGCTACACCTTC.

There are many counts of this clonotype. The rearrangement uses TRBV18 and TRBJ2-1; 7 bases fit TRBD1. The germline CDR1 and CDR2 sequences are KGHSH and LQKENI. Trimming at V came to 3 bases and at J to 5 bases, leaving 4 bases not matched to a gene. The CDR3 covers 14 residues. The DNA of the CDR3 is TGTGCCAGCTCACCGACAGGGATTGACAATGAGCAGTTCTTC. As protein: CASSPTGIDNEQFF.

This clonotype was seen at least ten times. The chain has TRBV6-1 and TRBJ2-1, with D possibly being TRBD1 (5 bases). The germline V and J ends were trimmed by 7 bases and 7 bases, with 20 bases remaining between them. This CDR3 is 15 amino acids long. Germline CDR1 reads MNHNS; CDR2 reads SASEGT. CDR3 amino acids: CASILGLVKGNEQFF. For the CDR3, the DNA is TGTGCCAGCATCTTGGGGCTGGTGAAAGGTAATGAGCAGTTCTTC.

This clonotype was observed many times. The CDR3 here is CASSPLADQGGYTF. The CDR3 region has the DNA TGTGCCAGCAGCCCCCTAGCGGACCAGGGAGGCTACACCTTC. This rearrangement joins TRBV5-8 to TRBJ1-2; D is possibly TRBD1 (5 bases). Deletions cut 4 bases from V and 8 bases from J, with 18 bases between. The CDR3 consists of 14 residues. Germline assignment: CDR1 SGHTS and CDR2 YDEGEE.

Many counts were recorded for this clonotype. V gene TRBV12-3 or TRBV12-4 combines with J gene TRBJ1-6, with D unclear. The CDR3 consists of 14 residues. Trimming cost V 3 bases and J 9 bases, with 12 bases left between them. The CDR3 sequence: CASSFSESFSPLHF. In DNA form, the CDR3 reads TGTGCCAGCAGTTTTTCCGAGTCATTTTCACCCCTCCACTTT.

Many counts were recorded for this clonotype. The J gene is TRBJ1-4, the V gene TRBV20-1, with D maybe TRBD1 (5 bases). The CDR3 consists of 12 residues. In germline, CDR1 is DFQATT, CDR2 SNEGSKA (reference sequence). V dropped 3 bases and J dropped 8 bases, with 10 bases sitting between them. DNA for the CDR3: TGCAGTGCTAGCGGACACTCGGAAAAACTGTTTTTT. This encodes CSASGHSEKLFF.

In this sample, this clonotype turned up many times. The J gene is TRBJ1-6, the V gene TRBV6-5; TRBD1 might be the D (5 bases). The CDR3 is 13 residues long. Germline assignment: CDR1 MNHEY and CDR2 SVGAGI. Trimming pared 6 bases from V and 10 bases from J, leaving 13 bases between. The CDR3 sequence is CASRFRAPSPLHF. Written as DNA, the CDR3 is TGTGCCAGCAGATTCAGGGCTCCCTCACCCCTCCACTTT.

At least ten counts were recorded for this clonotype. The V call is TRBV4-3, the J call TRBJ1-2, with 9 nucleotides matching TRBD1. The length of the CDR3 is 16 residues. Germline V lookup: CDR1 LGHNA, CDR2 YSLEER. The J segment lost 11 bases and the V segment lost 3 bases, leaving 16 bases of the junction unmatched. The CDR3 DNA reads TGCGCCAGCAGCCAGAATCCGGGACAGGGTACTTTTGGGTACACCTTC. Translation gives CASSQNPGQGTFGYTF.

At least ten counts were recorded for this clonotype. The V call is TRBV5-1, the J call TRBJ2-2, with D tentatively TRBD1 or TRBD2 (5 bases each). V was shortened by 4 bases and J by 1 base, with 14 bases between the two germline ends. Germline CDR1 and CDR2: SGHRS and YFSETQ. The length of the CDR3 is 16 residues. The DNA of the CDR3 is TGCGCCAGCAGCCCACGGCAGGGAGAGAACACCGGGGAGCTGTTTTTT. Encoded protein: CASSPRQGENTGELFF.